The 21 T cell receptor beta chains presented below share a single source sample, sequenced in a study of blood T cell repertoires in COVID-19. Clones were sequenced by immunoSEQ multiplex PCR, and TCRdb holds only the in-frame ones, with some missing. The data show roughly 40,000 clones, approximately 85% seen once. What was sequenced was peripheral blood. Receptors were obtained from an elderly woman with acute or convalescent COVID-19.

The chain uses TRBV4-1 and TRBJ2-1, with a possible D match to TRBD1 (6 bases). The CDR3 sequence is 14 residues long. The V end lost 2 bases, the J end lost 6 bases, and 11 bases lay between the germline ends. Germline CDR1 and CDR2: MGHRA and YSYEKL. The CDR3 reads CASSQNRDLNEQFF. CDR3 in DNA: TGCGCCAGCAGCCAAAACAGGGACCTCAATGAGCAGTTCTTC.

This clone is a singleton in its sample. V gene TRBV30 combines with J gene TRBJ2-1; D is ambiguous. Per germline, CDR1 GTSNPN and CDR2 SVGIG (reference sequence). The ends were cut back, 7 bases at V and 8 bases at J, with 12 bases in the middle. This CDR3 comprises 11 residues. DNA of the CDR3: TGTGCCTCTGCGCATCTCGATGAGCAGTTCTTC. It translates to CASAHLDEQFF.

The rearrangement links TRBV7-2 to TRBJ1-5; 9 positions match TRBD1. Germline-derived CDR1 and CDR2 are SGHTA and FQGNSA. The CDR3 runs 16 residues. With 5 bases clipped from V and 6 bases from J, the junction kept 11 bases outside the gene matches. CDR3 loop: CASSPEGTGNSQPQHF. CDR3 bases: TGTGCCAGCAGCCCAGAAGGGACAGGGAACAGTCAGCCCCAGCATTTT.

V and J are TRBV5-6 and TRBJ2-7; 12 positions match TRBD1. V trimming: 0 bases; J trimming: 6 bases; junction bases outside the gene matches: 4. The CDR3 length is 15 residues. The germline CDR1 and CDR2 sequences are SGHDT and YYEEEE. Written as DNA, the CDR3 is TGTGCCAGCAGCTTGGTCGGGACAGGGGGCCTCGAGCAGTACTTC. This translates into CASSLVGTGGLEQYF. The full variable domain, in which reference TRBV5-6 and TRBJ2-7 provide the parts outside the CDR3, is DAGVTQSPTHLIKTRGQQVTLRCSPKSGHDTVSWYQQALGQGPQFIFQYYEEEERQRGNFPDRFSGHQFPNYSSELNVNALLLGDSALYLCASSLVGTGGLEQYFGPGTRLTVT.

CDR3 bases: TGTGCCTGGAGTGTACCTAGCGGGTCCGCTGGAGGGGCCAACGTCCTGACTTTC. Amino acids: CAWSVPSGSAGGANVLTF. This sequence joins TRBV30 and TRBJ2-6; 8 bases fit TRBD2. Germline assignment: CDR1 GTSNPN and CDR2 SVGIG (reference sequence). The V segment lost 0 bases and the J segment 4 bases; nucleotides outside the gene matches: 11. This CDR3 has 18 amino acids.

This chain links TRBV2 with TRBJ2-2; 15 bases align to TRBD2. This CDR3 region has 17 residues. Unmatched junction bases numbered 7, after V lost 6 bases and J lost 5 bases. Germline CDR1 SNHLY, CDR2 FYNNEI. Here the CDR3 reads CASSGGLAGGRTGELFF. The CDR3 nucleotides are TGTGCCAGCAGCGGGGGACTAGCGGGAGGTCGGACCGGGGAGCTGTTTTTT.

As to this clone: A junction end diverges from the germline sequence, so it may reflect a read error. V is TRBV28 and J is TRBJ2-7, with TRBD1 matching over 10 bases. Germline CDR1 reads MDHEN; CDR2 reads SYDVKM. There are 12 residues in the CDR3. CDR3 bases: TGTGCCAGCAGTTTACGGGGGGGACAGGGGTTCTTC. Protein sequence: CASSLRGGQGFF. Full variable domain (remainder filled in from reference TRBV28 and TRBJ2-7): DVKVTQSSRYLVKRTGEKVFLECVQDMDHENMFWYRQDPGLGLRLIYFSYDVKMKEKGDIPEGYSVSREKKERFSLILESASTNQTSMYLCASSLRGGQGFFGPGTRLTVT.

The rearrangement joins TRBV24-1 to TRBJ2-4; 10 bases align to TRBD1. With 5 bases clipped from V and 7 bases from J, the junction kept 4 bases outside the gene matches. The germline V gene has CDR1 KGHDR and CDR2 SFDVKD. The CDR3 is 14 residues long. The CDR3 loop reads CATSGTGGTNIQYF. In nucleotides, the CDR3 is TGTGCCACCAGTGGGACAGGGGGTACCAACATTCAGTACTTC.

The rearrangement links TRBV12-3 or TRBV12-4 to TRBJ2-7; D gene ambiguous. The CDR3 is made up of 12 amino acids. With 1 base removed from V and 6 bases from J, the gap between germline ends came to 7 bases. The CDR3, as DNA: TGTGCCAGCAGTTTAGAAGCCGGCGAGCAGTACTTC. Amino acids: CASSLEAGEQYF.

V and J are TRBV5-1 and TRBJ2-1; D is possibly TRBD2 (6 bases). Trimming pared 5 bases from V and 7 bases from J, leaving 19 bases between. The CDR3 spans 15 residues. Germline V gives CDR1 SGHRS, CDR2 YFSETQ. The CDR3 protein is CASSIGGARGNEQFF. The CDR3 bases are TGCGCCAGCAGTATCGGCGGGGCCCGCGGAAATGAGCAGTTCTTC.

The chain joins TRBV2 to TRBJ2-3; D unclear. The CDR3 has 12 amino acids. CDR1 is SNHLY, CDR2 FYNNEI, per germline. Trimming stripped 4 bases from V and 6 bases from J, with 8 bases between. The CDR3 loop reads CASSATWDTQYF. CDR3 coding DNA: TGTGCCAGCAGTGCCACATGGGATACGCAGTATTTT.

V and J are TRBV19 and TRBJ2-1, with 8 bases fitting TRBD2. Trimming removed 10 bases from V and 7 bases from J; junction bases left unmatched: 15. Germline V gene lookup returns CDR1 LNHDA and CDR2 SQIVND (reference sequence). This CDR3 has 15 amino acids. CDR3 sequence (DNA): TGTGCCACCAGTCTAGCACTAGCGGTTGGAAATGAGCAGTTCTTC. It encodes CATSLALAVGNEQFF.

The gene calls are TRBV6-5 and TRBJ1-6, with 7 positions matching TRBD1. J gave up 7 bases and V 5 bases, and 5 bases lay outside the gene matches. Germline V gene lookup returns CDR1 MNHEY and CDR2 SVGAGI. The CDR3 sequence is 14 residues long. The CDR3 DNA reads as TGTGCCAGCAGTCCGGGGACAGAGAATTCACCCCTCCACTTT. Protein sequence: CASSPGTENSPLHF.

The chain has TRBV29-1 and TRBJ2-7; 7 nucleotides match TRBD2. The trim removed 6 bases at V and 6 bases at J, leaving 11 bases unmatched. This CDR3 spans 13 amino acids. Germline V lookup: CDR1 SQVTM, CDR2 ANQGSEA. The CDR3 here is CSVREAGRSEQYF. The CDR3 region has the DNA TGCAGCGTCCGGGAAGCGGGAAGAAGCGAGCAGTACTTC.

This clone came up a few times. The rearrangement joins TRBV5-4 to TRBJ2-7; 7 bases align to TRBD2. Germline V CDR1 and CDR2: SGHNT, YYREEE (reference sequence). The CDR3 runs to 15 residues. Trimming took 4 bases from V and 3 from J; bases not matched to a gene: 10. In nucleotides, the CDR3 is TGTGCCAGCAGCGGGGCTAGCGGAAGAGACTACGAGCAGTACTTC. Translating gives CASSGASGRDYEQYF.

This CDR3 reads CASSFSGWDYGYTF. The CDR3, as DNA: TGTGCCAGCAGTTTTTCGGGGTGGGACTATGGCTACACCTTC. The chain uses TRBV28 and TRBJ1-2; D unresolved. V lost 3 bases, J lost 3 bases, and 11 bases lay in between. Germline V lookup: CDR1 MDHEN, CDR2 SYDVKM. The CDR3 contains 14 residues.

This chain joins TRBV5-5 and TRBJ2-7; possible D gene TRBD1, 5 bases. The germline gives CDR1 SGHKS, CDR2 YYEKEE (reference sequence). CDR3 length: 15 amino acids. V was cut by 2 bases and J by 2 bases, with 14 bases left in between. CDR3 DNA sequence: TGTGCCAGCAGCTTTGGGTGGGCAGGGACCTACGAGCAGTACTTC. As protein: CASSFGWAGTYEQYF.

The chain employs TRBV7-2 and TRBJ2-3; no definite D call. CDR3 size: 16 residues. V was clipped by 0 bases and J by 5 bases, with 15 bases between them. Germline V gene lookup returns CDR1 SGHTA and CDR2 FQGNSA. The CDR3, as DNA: TGTGCCAGCAGCTTAGCGTGGCCTTCGAAAGAAGATACGCAGTATTTT. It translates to CASSLAWPSKEDTQYF.

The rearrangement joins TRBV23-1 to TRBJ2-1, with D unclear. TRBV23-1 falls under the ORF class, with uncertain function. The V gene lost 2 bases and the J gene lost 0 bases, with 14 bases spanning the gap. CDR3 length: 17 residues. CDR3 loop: CASSQEELPSSYNEQFF. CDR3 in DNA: TGCGCCAGCAGTCAAGAGGAACTTCCGAGCTCCTACAATGAGCAGTTCTTC.

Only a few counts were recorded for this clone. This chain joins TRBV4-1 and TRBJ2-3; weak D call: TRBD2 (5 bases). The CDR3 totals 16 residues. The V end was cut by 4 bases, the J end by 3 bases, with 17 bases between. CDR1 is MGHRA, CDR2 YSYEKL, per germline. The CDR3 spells CASSLTIGGGTDTQYF. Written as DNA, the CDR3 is TGCGCCAGCAGCCTCACGATAGGCGGCGGGACAGATACGCAGTATTTT.

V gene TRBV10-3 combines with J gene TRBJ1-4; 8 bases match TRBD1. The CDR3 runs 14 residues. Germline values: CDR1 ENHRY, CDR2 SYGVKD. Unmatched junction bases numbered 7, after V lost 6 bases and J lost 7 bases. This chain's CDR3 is CAISGTGNGEKLFF. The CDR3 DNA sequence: TGTGCCATCAGCGGGACAGGTAACGGTGAAAAACTGTTTTTT.